These 14 T cell receptor beta chains were sequenced from one sample in a study of T cell changes during pregnancy in multiple sclerosis. The repertoire was sequenced with immunoSEQ multiplex PCR; TCRdb's copy has only in-frame clones and lacks some. The sample has tens of thousands of clones, about nine tenths seen once. Source: peripheral blood, taken in the first trimester of pregnancy. Receptor source: a female donor in good health, enrolled as a control in a pregnancy study.

The CDR3 sequence: CASRGLAGTTIGEQYF. CDR3 bases: TGTGCCAGCAGAGGACTAGCGGGCACCACCATCGGCGAGCAGTACTTC. The chain combines TRBV28 with TRBJ2-7; 11 bases match TRBD2. J lost 6 bases, V lost 6 bases, and 13 bases had no gene match. The CDR3 extends over 16 amino acids. Germline assignment: CDR1 MDHEN and CDR2 SYDVKM.

This chain joins TRBV28 and TRBJ1-5; TRBD1 agrees at 8 bases. CDR1 and CDR2 from the germline V gene are MDHEN and SYDVKM. The CDR3 covers 15 residues. The trim removed 6 bases at V and 3 bases at J, leaving 7 bases unmatched. As DNA, the CDR3 is TGTGCCAGCAGCCGGACAGGGATGGACAATCAGCCCCAGCATTTT. It codes for CASSRTGMDNQPQHF.

For this clone: A junction end diverges from the germline sequence, so it may reflect a read error. This sequence joins TRBV7-7 and TRBJ2-1; D is possibly TRBD2 (5 bases). The length of the CDR3 is 14 residues. Germline V gene lookup returns CDR1 SSHAT and CDR2 FNYEAQ (reference sequence). CDR3 protein: CASSSDGRDNEQFF. The CDR3 nucleotides are TGTGCTAGCAGTTCCGACGGGCGGGACAATGAGCAGTTCTTC. Looking up the rest from reference TRBV7-7 and TRBJ2-1 gives the full variable domain: GAGVSQSPRYKVTKRGQDVTLRCDPISSHATLYWYQQALGQGPEFLTYFNYEAQPDKSGLPSDRFSAERPEGSISTLTIQRTEQRDSAMYRCASSSDGRDNEQFFGPGTRLTVL.

This clone has only one observation. The chain carries TRBV4-1 and TRBJ1-3, with D tentatively TRBD1 (5 bases). The V and J ends lost 5 bases and 2 bases respectively, with 13 bases between them. The germline CDR1 and CDR2 sequences are MGHRA and YSYEKL. This CDR3 region has 15 residues. CDR3 nucleotide sequence: TGCGCCAGCAGCGCCCGTGGCAGGGCTGGAAACACCATATATTTT. Its translation: CASSARGRAGNTIYF.

The rearrangement links TRBV2 to TRBJ2-7, with 7 bases that match TRBD1. The CDR3 length is 15 residues. Germline V gene sequence: CDR1 SNHLY, CDR2 FYNNEI. J lost 7 bases, V lost 2 bases, and 11 bases had no gene match. The CDR3: CASSESGTVRMEQYF. CDR3 DNA: TGTGCCAGCAGTGAAAGTGGGACAGTACGAATGGAGCAGTACTTC.

There are a few counts of this clone. This rearrangement joins TRBV28 to TRBJ2-3, with D hard to call. This CDR3 region has 15 residues. V was pared by 8 bases and J by 2 bases, with 17 bases between. The V gene's germline CDR1 is MDHEN and CDR2 SYDVKM. This chain's CDR3 is CASGRVEWITDTQYF. The CDR3 region has the DNA TGTGCCAGCGGCCGCGTGGAGTGGATCACAGATACGCAGTATTTT. The full variable domain, with the rest looked up from reference TRBV28 and TRBJ2-3, is DVKVTQSSRYLVKRTGEKVFLECVQDMDHENMFWYRQDPGLGLRLIYFSYDVKMKEKGDIPEGYSVSREKKERFSLILESASTNQTSMYLCASGRVEWITDTQYFGPGTRLTVL.

The chain joins TRBV7-9 to TRBJ2-3; the match to TRBD1 covers 10 bases. Germline assignment: CDR1 SEHNR and CDR2 FQNEAQ (reference sequence). Trimming at V came to 3 bases and at J to 6 bases, leaving 6 bases not matched to a gene. CDR3 size: 15 residues. CDR3 DNA sequence: TGTGCCAGCAGCTTCGGGACAGGGGTCTCGGATACGCAGTATTTT. Protein product: CASSFGTGVSDTQYF.

The chain combines TRBV6-1 with TRBJ2-1; D is perhaps TRBD1 (6 bases). V shed 3 bases and J shed 7 bases, with 10 bases lying between them. This CDR3 contains 13 residues. Germline V lookup: CDR1 MNHNS, CDR2 SASEGT. The CDR3 bases are TGTGCCAGCAGTGACAGGGGTTGGAATGAGCAGTTCTTC. Its protein product is CASSDRGWNEQFF.

V and J are TRBV6-5 and TRBJ2-1; 7 bases align to TRBD1. The CDR3 spans 15 residues. Trimming removed 2 bases from V and 7 bases from J; junction bases left unmatched: 8. Germline V gene sequence: CDR1 MNHEY, CDR2 SVGAGI. This CDR3 reads CASSYLIQGKNEQFF. CDR3 DNA: TGTGCCAGCAGTTACCTTATACAGGGGAAAAATGAGCAGTTCTTC.

This sequence joins TRBV5-1 and TRBJ2-3, with 8 bases lining up with TRBD2. This CDR3 region has 14 residues. From germline, CDR1 is SGHRS and CDR2 YFSETQ. V was pared by 4 bases and J by 5 bases, with 6 bases of the junction left unmatched. In DNA form, the CDR3 reads TGCGCCAGCAGCCCCTCTAGCGGGTTAGATACGCAGTATTTT. Its protein is CASSPSSGLDTQYF.

V and J are TRBV7-2 and TRBJ1-1, with 7 nucleotides matching TRBD1. The V segment lost 1 base and the J segment 5 bases; nucleotides outside the gene matches: 4. Looked up from germline, CDR1 is SGHTA and CDR2 is FQGNSA. The CDR3 is made up of 14 amino acids. The DNA for the CDR3 is TGTGCCAGCAGCTTAGGGGGACAGCGGACTGAAGCTTTCTTT. As protein: CASSLGGQRTEAFF. Full variable domain (outside the CDR3, taken from reference TRBV7-2 and TRBJ1-1): GAGVSQSPSNKVTEKGKDVELRCDPISGHTALYWYRQSLGQGLEFLIYFQGNSAPDKSGLPSDRFSAERTGGSVSTLTIQRTQQEDSAVYLCASSLGGQRTEAFFGQGTRLTVV.

This clone has only one observation. The chain couples TRBV2 to TRBJ1-1; D might be TRBD1 (6 bases). Trimming removed 6 bases at V and 0 bases at J, with 17 bases between. Germline V lookup: CDR1 SNHLY, CDR2 FYNNEI. CDR3 size: 16 residues. CDR3 amino acids: CASSLDRSRLNTEAFF. Written as DNA, the CDR3 is TGTGCCAGCAGCCTAGACAGGAGTCGATTGAACACTGAAGCTTTCTTT.

The J gene is TRBJ2-6, the V gene TRBV7-9, with 9 nucleotides matching TRBD1. Looked up from germline, CDR1 is SEHNR and CDR2 is FQNEAQ (reference sequence). This CDR3 spans 12 amino acids. V shed 1 base and J 16 bases; nucleotides not matched to a gene: 2. The CDR3 DNA is TGTGCCAGCAGCTTAGTGGACAGGGGTCTGACTTTC. It translates to CASSLVDRGLTF. The entire variable domain, with the rest obtained from reference TRBV7-9 and TRBJ2-6, is as follows: DTGVSQNPRHKITKRGQNVTFRCDPISEHNRLYWYRQTLGQGPEFLTYFQNEAQLEKSRLLSDRFSAERPKGSFSTLEIQRTEQGDSAMYLCASSLVDRGLTFGAGSRLTVL.

V gene TRBV27 combines with J gene TRBJ2-7, with 7 nucleotides matching TRBD1. CDR1 is MNHEY, CDR2 SMNVEV, per germline (reference sequence). Trimming took 3 bases from V and 7 from J; bases not matched to a gene: 21. This CDR3 region has 18 residues. The CDR3 sequence: CASSFNLGSQGVDLEQYF. The CDR3 DNA follows: TGTGCCAGCAGTTTTAATCTAGGGTCGCAGGGGGTTGATTTAGAGCAGTACTTC.